A selection of T cell receptor beta chains follows, all from one sample in a study of cytomegalovirus exposure and HLA in healthy donors. TCRdb's copy holds only in-frame clones and misses some; the assay was immunoSEQ multiplex PCR. The table includes about 190,000 clones, 85% to 90% detected once. Specimen: PBMCs. The receptor source for this set is a man aged 25 to 40 in good health and CMV-seronegative. Both conserved end residues are part of each CDR3. Each record gives: J gene, V gene, D gene, clone size, CDR3 protein, CDR3 DNA. D genes are given only for firm matches. Clone size is shown for a subset of rows, as once, few, many or a class of expanded clone.

TRBJ1-4	TRBV6-1	TRBD1	NA	CASRATGTGEEKLFF	TGTGCCAGCAGGGCAACCGGGACAGGGGAAGAAAAACTGTTTTTT
TRBJ2-5	TRBV5-1	TRBD1	NA	CASSLADRGPQETQYF	TGCGCCAGCAGCTTGGCGGACAGGGGTCCTCAAGAGACCCAGTACTTC
TRBJ2-2	TRBV7-6	TRBD1	NA	CASSFLRDRVFSGELFF	TGTGCCAGCAGCTTCCTAAGGGACAGGGTATTCTCCGGGGAGCTGTTTTTT
TRBJ1-5	TRBV27	TRBD1	NA	CASSPQGARSNQPQHF	TGTGCCAGCAGTCCACAGGGGGCTCGGAGCAATCAGCCCCAGCATTTT
TRBJ2-5	TRBV30	NA	NA	CAWSILEETQYF	TGTGCCTGGAGTATACTGGAAGAGACCCAGTACTTC
TRBJ2-2	TRBV7-9	NA	once	CASSTGTATGELFF	TGTGCCAGCAGCACGGGGACTGCCACCGGGGAGCTGTTTTTT
TRBJ2-7	TRBV27	TRBD1	NA	CASKGAQGAYEQYF	TGTGCCAGCAAAGGTGCCCAGGGGGCCTACGAGCAGTACTTC
TRBJ2-7	TRBV28	NA	NA	CASSYDNYEQYF	TGTGCCAGCAGTTACGACAACTACGAGCAGTACTTC
TRBJ1-2	TRBV7-8	NA	NA	CASSLGTVGYTF	TGTGCCAGCAGCTTAGGTACGGTTGGCTACACCTTC
TRBJ2-7	TRBV6-6	NA	NA	CASSYSRFEQYF	TGTGCCAGCAGTTACTCTCGGTTCGAGCAGTACTTC
TRBJ1-1	TRBV10-1	NA	NA	CASSGDSEAFF	TGCGCCAGCAGTGGTGACAGTGAAGCTTTCTTT
TRBJ2-7	TRBV28	NA	NA	CASSLRQGYEQYF	TGTGCCAGCAGTTTACGGCAGGGGTACGAGCAGTACTTC
TRBJ2-7	TRBV29-1	TRBD1	NA	CSTSGQNYEQYF	TGCAGCACCTCGGGACAGAACTACGAGCAGTACTTC
TRBJ1-5	TRBV11-2	NA	NA	CASSLTPNQPQHF	TGTGCCAGCAGCTTAACACCCAATCAGCCCCAGCATTTT
TRBJ1-2	TRBV4-3	TRBD1	NA	CASSQTNRGRYGYTF	TGCGCCAGCAGCCAAACCAACAGGGGACGATACGGCTACACCTTC
TRBJ2-1	TRBV6-4	TRBD2	few	CASSDAGGSSYNEQFF	TGTGCCAGCAGTGATGCGGGGGGGAGCTCCTACAATGAGCAGTTCTTC
TRBJ1-1	TRBV2	NA	NA	CASQGGEAFF	TGTGCCAGTCAGGGAGGTGAGGCTTTCTTT
TRBJ1-6	TRBV7-2	TRBD1	NA	CASSLVGIRDRVRRSPLHF	TGTGCCAGCAGCTTAGTCGGTATACGGGACAGGGTTCGTCGGTCACCCCTCCACTTT
TRBJ2-6	TRBV27	NA	once	CASTPLSLSGANGLTF	TGTGCCAGCACCCCTTTATCCCTCTCTGGGGCCAACGGCCTGACTTTC
TRBJ1-1	TRBV11-2	TRBD1	NA	CASSLYPEQGPENTEAFF	TGTGCCAGCAGCTTATACCCTGAACAGGGGCCAGAGAACACTGAAGCTTTCTTT
TRBJ2-7	TRBV10-1	TRBD1	NA	CASSEVTGSEQYF	TGCGCCAGCAGTGAGGTGACAGGGAGCGAGCAGTACTTC
TRBJ1-1	TRBV4-3	NA	NA	CASSQDRVETEAFF	TGCGCCAGCAGCCAAGACAGGGTGGAAACTGAAGCTTTCTTT
TRBJ2-7	TRBV6-5	NA	NA	CASSYEGSYEQYF	TGTGCCAGCAGTTACGAGGGATCCTACGAGCAGTACTTC